Below, one T cell receptor beta chain is given with its context. Sequencing used immunoSEQ multiplex PCR; TCRdb keeps in-frame clones, though not all of them. The data show some 360,000 clones, roughly 86% seen once. Germline V gene sequence: CDR1 MDHEN, CDR2 SYDVKM. This CDR3 spans 11 amino acids. V shed 5 bases, J shed 14 bases, and the junction held 3 bases outside the gene matches. The data were obtained in a study of blood T cell repertoires in COVID-19. This TCR came from a woman under 40 who had been exposed to COVID-19. The chain recombines TRBV28 with TRBJ2-5; 12 nucleotides match TRBD1. The sample comprised PBMCs or T cells enriched from blood (not recorded which). In nucleotides, the CDR3 is TGTGCCAGCAGTCCGGGACAGGGGGCCTACTTC. Its protein is CASSPGQGAYF.